This T cell receptor beta chain was retrieved from a study of shared clonotypes between healthy human individuals. Study-wide results and caveats: Sorted-subset sequencing, rarefaction showed, was incomplete despite large depth. Naive subsets, compared against memory subsets, generally had larger estimated richness values.

About this clone: Its target is unknown.

Selected positively for CCR7 and CD45RO-negative, naive CD8 cells excluded terminally differentiated effector memory CD45RA+ cells. Clones were read by immunoSEQ multiplex PCR, and TCRdb kept only the in-frame ones, dropping some. The sample shows roughly 600,000 clones, 95% to 98% of them seen only once. The clonotype was recovered from a man aged 25-45 years in good health. Sequenced sample: naive CD8+ T cells sorted from blood.

This CDR3 is CASGTRGSTDTQYF. DNA of the CDR3: TGTGCCAGCGGGACTCGGGGAAGCACAGATACGCAGTATTTT. This rearrangement joins TRBV2 to TRBJ2-3; tentative D call: TRBD2 (6 bases). V was clipped by 8 bases and J by 0 bases, with 12 bases between them. This CDR3 has 14 amino acids. Germline loops: CDR1 SNHLY, CDR2 FYNNEI.